The entry below describes one T cell receptor beta chain. CDR1 is MNHNY and CDR2 is SVGAGI in the germline V gene (reference sequence). The CDR3 extends over 14 amino acids. Trimming shortened V by 6 bases and J by 7 bases, and 16 bases separated the two germline ends. Tens of millions of PBMCs were counted before genomic DNA extraction. This sample was included in a study of shared clonotypes between healthy human individuals. About the study: Serving as donors were two women and three men, whose ages spanned 18 to 49.

Sequencing was at deep level. Unsorted PBMC DNA sequencing spanned ten immunoSEQ deep assay plates. Clones were sequenced by immunoSEQ multiplex PCR, and TCRdb holds only the in-frame ones, with some missing. The data contain around 500,000 clones, over 70% of them singletons. Material: PBMCs. The chain is built from TRBV6-6 and TRBJ1-5; D may be TRBD1 (5 bases). This sequence originates from a woman in her thirties or forties in good health. Some clones in this sample may be carry-over from other donors' samples. CDR3 amino acids: CASRFGTEAQPQHF. In nucleotides, the CDR3 is TGTGCCAGCAGATTTGGGACGGAGGCACAGCCCCAGCATTTT.